The next 26 T cell receptor beta chains were all read from a single sample in a study of human T cells and chemical hapten exposure. Time point here: patch test 2, 6 weeks after DPC sensitization. Treatment specified: therapeutic diphenylcyclopropenone sensitization with weekly scalp DPC. TCRdb reprocessed the RACE reads via MiXCR and lists one record per CDR3 protein. The table records about 94,000 distinct CDR3 sequences, 9.3% of them present only once. Sample: whole blood, taken in connection with sensitization to the hapten diphenylcyclopropenone (DPC). The receptors stem from a woman in her 40s with alopecia areata. Some clones in this sample may be carry-over from other donors' samples.

This clonotype was recorded many times. The chain couples TRBV12-3 or TRBV12-4 to TRBJ2-7; maybe TRBD2 (5 bases). CDR3 length equals 13 residues. V lost 6 bases and J 4 bases, leaving 13 bases between the germline ends. CDR3 sequence reads: CASSPWGAYEQYF. The CDR3 DNA is TGTGCCAGCAGCCCATGGGGAGCGTACGAGCAGTACTTC.

This clonotype was seen a single time. This chain uses TRBV21-1 with TRBJ2-7; the D segment call TRBD1 is taken from the table without a DNA check. TRBV21-1 is a known pseudogene. CDR3 length equals 17 residues. The CDR3 reads CASSKERDRGRDDEQYF. CDR3 coding DNA: TGTGCCAGCAGCAAAGAACGGGACAGGGGACGAGACGACGAGCAGTACTTC.

V usage is TRBV6-2 or TRBV6-3 and J usage is TRBJ1-4, with a weak D call TRBD1 (5 bases). The V end lost 2 bases, the J end lost 0 bases, and 13 bases lay between the germline ends. Germline V gene sequence: CDR1 MNHEY, CDR2 SVGEGT. The CDR3 runs to 17 residues. The CDR3, as DNA: TGTGCCAGCAGTTACCTTCGGAGGGGATCAACTAATGAAAAACTGTTTTTT. It translates to CASSYLRRGSTNEKLFF.

This clonotype has just a few counts. This chain connects TRBV11-3 to TRBJ2-2; D unclear. Germline loops: CDR1 SGHNT, CDR2 YENEEA. This CDR3 region has 14 residues. V was shortened by 2 bases and J by 5 bases, with 9 bases between the two germline ends. The CDR3 protein is CASSLFSGTGELFF. The DNA of the CDR3 is TGTGCCAGCAGCTTATTTTCCGGGACCGGGGAGCTGTTTTTT.

This rearrangement joins TRBV29-1 to TRBJ2-3; tentatively, D is TRBD1 or TRBD2 (5 bases each). The CDR3 has 13 residues. The V and J ends lost 6 bases and 2 bases respectively, with 12 bases between them. Germline V CDR1 and CDR2: SQVTM, ANQGSEA. The CDR3 nucleotides read TGCAGCGTCCGGGGCGCGATCACAGATACGCAGTATTTT. Translating gives CSVRGAITDTQYF.

The sample holds many counts of this clonotype. V gene TRBV7-8 combines with J gene TRBJ2-7; 7 nucleotides align to TRBD1. The germline V gene encodes CDR1 SGHVS and CDR2 FQNEAQ. The ends lost 6 bases at V and 1 base at J; junction bases unmatched: 6. CDR3 size: 14 residues. CDR3 bases: TGTGCCAGCAGAACCCGGGACAGTTCCTACGAGCAGTACTTC. Protein sequence: CASRTRDSSYEQYF.

This clonotype was detected a few times. The chain joins TRBV5-4 to TRBJ2-7; 9 positions agree with TRBD1. Germline trimming cut 5 bases from V and 5 bases from J; bases unmatched to any gene: 11. The germline CDR1 and CDR2 sequences are SGHNT and YYREEE (reference sequence). The length of the CDR3 is 15 residues. DNA for the CDR3: TGTGCCAGCAGGCCCGGGACAGGGATGCTCGACGAGCAGTACTTC. It codes for CASRPGTGMLDEQYF.

This chain uses TRBV7-2 with TRBJ1-1; D gene ambiguous. The V end lost 0 bases, the J end lost 5 bases, and 13 bases lay between the germline ends. CDR1 and CDR2 from the germline V gene are SGHTA and FQGNSA. The CDR3 is 15 residues long. As DNA, the CDR3 is TGTGCCAGCAGCTTAGCGTCCGGGTCGGGGACTGAAGCTTTCTTT. Protein product: CASSLASGSGTEAFF.

The gene calls are TRBV20-1 and TRBJ2-3; 7 nucleotides align to TRBD2. This CDR3 is 15 amino acids long. J gave up 0 bases and V 2 bases, and 5 bases lay outside the gene matches. Germline V gene sequence: CDR1 DFQATT, CDR2 SNEGSKA (reference sequence). The CDR3 DNA reads as TGCAGTGCTAGACGCGGGAGTACTAGCACAGATACGCAGTATTTT. Translating it yields CSARRGSTSTDTQYF.

This clonotype has a count of ten or more. The chain is built from TRBV5-1 and TRBJ2-6, with D unclear. This CDR3 contains 15 residues. Germline CDR1 is SGHRS and CDR2 is YFSETQ. V lost 0 bases, J lost 2 bases, and 6 bases lay in between. Written as DNA, the CDR3 is TGCGCCAGCAGCTTGGCAGGCCCTGGGGCCAACGTCCTGACTTTC. This sequence encodes CASSLAGPGANVLTF. The full variable domain, completed using reference TRBV5-1 and TRBJ2-6, is KAGVTQTPRYLIKTRGQQVTLSCSPISGHRSVSWYQQTPGQGLQFLFEYFSETQRNKGNFPGRFSGRQFSNSRSEMNVSTLELGDSALYLCASSLAGPGANVLTFGAGSRLTVL.

J is TRBJ2-7 and V is TRBV7-9; D call uncertain. The CDR3 totals 12 residues. V dropped 0 bases and J dropped 4 bases, with 4 bases sitting between them. Germline CDR1 is SEHNR and CDR2 is FQNEAQ (reference sequence). The CDR3 bases are TGTGCCAGCAGCTTAGCGAAGTACGAGCAGTACTTC. The encoded protein is CASSLAKYEQYF.

Many counts were recorded for this clonotype. V gene TRBV29-1 combines with J gene TRBJ2-3, with unresolved D. This CDR3 comprises 13 residues. Germline V lookup: CDR1 SQVTM, CDR2 ANQGSEA. V was trimmed by 1 base and J by 0 bases, leaving 5 bases between them. The CDR3 nucleotides are TGCAGCGTTGAAGGGGATAGCACAGATACGCAGTATTTT. Translated, it gives CSVEGDSTDTQYF.

This clonotype has a handful of counts. This chain uses TRBV7-6 with TRBJ2-2; TRBD2 aligns across 10 bases. The CDR3 is 15 amino acids. Trimming took 2 bases from V and 4 from J; bases not matched to a gene: 1. Germline CDR1 and CDR2: SGHVS and FNYEAQ. The CDR3 loop is CASSLLAGVTGELFF. The CDR3 coding sequence is TGTGCCAGCAGCTTACTAGCGGGAGTCACCGGGGAGCTGTTTTTT.

The table lists this clonotype with many counts. The J gene is TRBJ2-1, the V gene TRBV12-3 or TRBV12-4, with a tentative D call TRBD2 (6 bases). Trimming removed 0 bases at V and 8 bases at J, with 20 bases between. There are 17 residues in the CDR3. The CDR3 sequence: CASSLARVVGLADEQFF. CDR3 DNA sequence: TGTGCCAGCAGTTTAGCGCGAGTTGTGGGACTCGCCGATGAGCAGTTCTTC.

This chain links TRBV7-3 with TRBJ1-1; weak D call: TRBD1 (6 bases). The CDR3 runs to 14 residues. Germline lookup yields CDR1 SGHTA and CDR2 FQGTGA. Trimming stripped 5 bases from V and 5 bases from J, with 15 bases between. The DNA of the CDR3 is TGTGCCAGCAGCCCGACGGGGGGGCGTACTGAAGCTTTCTTT. It yields the protein CASSPTGGRTEAFF.

This clonotype came up many times. CDR3 bases: TGTGCCAGCAGCCAAGCTCGGGAGACCCAGTACTTC. This sequence encodes CASSQARETQYF. This sequence joins TRBV14 and TRBJ2-5; D uncertain. The CDR3 consists of 12 residues. In germline, CDR1 is SGHDN, CDR2 FVKESK. V lost 1 base, J lost 5 bases, and 5 bases lay in between.

This clonotype was seen more than once but under ten times. This chain links TRBV28 with TRBJ2-3; 13 bases align to TRBD2. The CDR3 runs 14 residues. Trimming cost V 7 bases and J 5 bases; bases outside gene matches: 3. Germline V gene sequence: CDR1 MDHEN, CDR2 SYDVKM. CDR3 nucleotide sequence: TGTGCCAGCAAACTAGCGGGAGGGCTAGATACGCAGTATTTT. Amino acids: CASKLAGGLDTQYF. Full variable domain (rest looked up from reference TRBV28 and TRBJ2-3): DVKVTQSSRYLVKRTGEKVFLECVQDMDHENMFWYRQDPGLGLRLIYFSYDVKMKEKGDIPEGYSVSREKKERFSLILESASTNQTSMYLCASKLAGGLDTQYFGPGTRLTVL.

This clonotype was counted ten times or more. The genes are TRBV18 and TRBJ1-5; 7 bases match TRBD1. The trim removed 5 bases at V and 4 bases at J, leaving 8 bases unmatched. This CDR3 contains 15 residues. CDR1 and CDR2 from the germline V gene are KGHSH and LQKENI. CDR3 sequence (DNA): TGTGCCAGCTCAGATGACAGGGCCTCTAATCAGCCCCAGCATTTT. Translated: CASSDDRASNQPQHF.

Details on this clonotype: A much bigger clone sits one base away, suggesting this may be a read error. The chain carries TRBV29-1 and TRBJ2-7; 10 nucleotides line up with TRBD1. The CDR3 sequence is 13 residues long. The V and J ends lost 7 bases and 2 bases, in that order; junction bases with no gene match: 5. Germline lookup yields CDR1 SQVTM and CDR2 ANQGSEA. As DNA, the CDR3 is TGCAGCGCCACCGGGACAGGGGCCTACGAGCAGTACTTC. This codes for CSATGTGAYEQYF.

The sample holds many counts of this clonotype. V and J are TRBV11-1 and TRBJ1-1; possibly TRBD1 for D (5 bases). There are 13 residues in the CDR3. Germline V gene sequence: CDR1 SGHAT, CDR2 FQDESV (reference sequence). Trimming took 3 bases from V and 7 from J, leaving 12 bases between them. The CDR3: CASSLQTAIEAFF. The CDR3 region has the DNA TGTGCCAGCAGCTTGCAGACAGCGATTGAAGCTTTCTTT.

This clonotype has just a few counts. This chain uses TRBV3-1 with TRBJ1-2, with D unresolved. The germline V gene has CDR1 LGHDT and CDR2 YNNKEL (reference sequence). The CDR3 is made up of 15 amino acids. V gave up 0 bases and J gave up 2 bases, with 10 bases separating them. CDR3 sequence: CASSQDAGTNYGYTF. The CDR3, as DNA: TGTGCCAGCAGCCAAGATGCCGGAACCAACTATGGCTACACCTTC.

Written as DNA, the CDR3 is TGTGCCAGCAGCTTAGTCAGGCCTAATTCACCCCTCCACTTT. Protein product: CASSLVRPNSPLHF. V usage is TRBV7-2 and J usage is TRBJ1-6, with D unclear. Per the germline V gene, CDR1 is SGHTA and CDR2 is FQGNSA. Deletions cut 1 base from V and 6 bases from J, with 7 bases between. There are 14 residues in the CDR3.

The genes are TRBV20-1 and TRBJ1-2, with D unresolved. Looked up from germline, CDR1 is DFQATT and CDR2 is SNEGSKA (reference sequence). The V and J ends lost 6 bases and 0 bases respectively, with 11 bases between them. The CDR3 runs 13 residues. The CDR3 sequence: CSALGPANYGYTF. The CDR3 DNA is TGCAGTGCCCTAGGTCCAGCTAACTATGGCTACACCTTC.

This clonotype was recorded many times. The chain joins TRBV7-2 to TRBJ2-1; D ambiguous. There are 16 residues in the CDR3. V was trimmed by 2 bases and J by 5 bases, leaving 16 bases between them. Germline-derived CDR1 and CDR2 are SGHTA and FQGNSA. The CDR3 nucleotides are TGTGCCAGCAGCTTATGGCTACAACCCCCCCACAATGAGCAGTTCTTC. As protein: CASSLWLQPPHNEQFF.

This clonotype was recorded a few times. This chain joins TRBV10-3 and TRBJ1-2; the D is unclear. V was shortened by 2 bases and J by 8 bases, with 12 bases between the two germline ends. CDR1 is ENHRY and CDR2 is SYGVKD in the germline V gene. The CDR3 length is 13 residues. CDR3 amino acids: CAISEQMYSGYTF. The CDR3 DNA reads TGTGCCATCAGTGAGCAGATGTACTCGGGCTACACCTTC.

The V and J genes are TRBV12-3 or TRBV12-4 and TRBJ2-3; 8 bases are shared with TRBD2. V lost 3 bases to trimming and J lost 0 bases; unmatched junction nucleotides: 8. The CDR3 runs to 17 residues. The CDR3 coding sequence is TGTGCCAGCAGTTTTACGGGAGGGCCTACTAGCACAGATACGCAGTATTTT. It codes for CASSFTGGPTSTDTQYF.